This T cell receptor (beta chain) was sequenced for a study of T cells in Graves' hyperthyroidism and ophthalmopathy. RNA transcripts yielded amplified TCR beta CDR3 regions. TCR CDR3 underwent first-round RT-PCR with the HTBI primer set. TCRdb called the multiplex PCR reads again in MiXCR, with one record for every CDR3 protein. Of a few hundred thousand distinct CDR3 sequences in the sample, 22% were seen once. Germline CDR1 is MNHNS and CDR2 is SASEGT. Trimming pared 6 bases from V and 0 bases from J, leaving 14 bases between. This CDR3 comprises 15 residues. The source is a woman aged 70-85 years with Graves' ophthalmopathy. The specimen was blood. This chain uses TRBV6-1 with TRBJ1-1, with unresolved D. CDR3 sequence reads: CASRPSLTMNTEAFF. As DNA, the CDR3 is TGTGCCAGCAGACCCTCTCTGACCATGAACACTGAAGCTTTCTTT.